The entry below gives a single T cell receptor (beta chain) sequence along with its context. Its antigen remains undetermined. A read error may produce the germline difference seen at one junction end. The germline V gene encodes CDR1 DFQATT and CDR2 SNEGSKA (reference sequence). Measured from the cysteine to the phenylalanine, the CDR3 is 16 residues long. Solely the CDR3 DNA is kept, with 48 bases framed from the first base. The sample belongs to a study of breast tumors, draining lymph nodes, adjacent tissues (dated by TCRdb to about 2016). Background on the whole study: The study compared TCR beta repertoires across tumor, adjacent nontumor tissue and axillary lymph nodes from breast cancer patients. The study was designed to assess the relationships and possible T-cell exchange between tumor, surrounding tissue and draining lymph node repertoires in human breast cancer.

General study outcomes and caveats: The study presented the conclusion that tumor T cells originate in lymph nodes as consistent with a hypothesis, not as something directly demonstrated. The data were considered consistent with most tumor T cells being derived from the lymph node and subsequently expanding within tumor tissue. The similarity between tumor and nontumor tissue repertoires was significantly greater in luminal-like breast cancer than in basal-like breast cancer. Tumor T-cell repertoires showed less diversity than lymph node repertoires and more diversity than nontumor tissue repertoires, and tumor T-cell repertoires showed preferential V and J gene usage.

The data were produced on an Illumina HiSeq 2000. TCR beta chain libraries were generated through multiplex PCR amplification. The amplified TCR beta chain products were analyzed by high-throughput sequencing. TCRdb reprocessing: public reads trimmed at Q25 with fastp, clones called with MiXCR, in-frame beta chains kept. Each entry merges the rows of one CDR3 protein and shows their most common DNA and genes. Present in this sample are 20,000 to 25,000 distinct CDR3 sequences, roughly 50% of which were seen just once. Jointly, the top ten make up 7.5% to 9.5% of the sample. The V and J segments used are TRBV20-1 and TRBJ2-1; a stretch of 7 junction bases matches TRBD1. This TCR came from a female donor with breast cancer. Some clones in this sample may be carry-over from other donors' samples. The sample comprised breast tumor tissue. The DNA sequence reads TGCAGTGCTCGAGACAGGGTCAGGAGCTCCTACAATGAGCAGTTCTTC. This gives the protein CSARDRVRSSYNEQFF.